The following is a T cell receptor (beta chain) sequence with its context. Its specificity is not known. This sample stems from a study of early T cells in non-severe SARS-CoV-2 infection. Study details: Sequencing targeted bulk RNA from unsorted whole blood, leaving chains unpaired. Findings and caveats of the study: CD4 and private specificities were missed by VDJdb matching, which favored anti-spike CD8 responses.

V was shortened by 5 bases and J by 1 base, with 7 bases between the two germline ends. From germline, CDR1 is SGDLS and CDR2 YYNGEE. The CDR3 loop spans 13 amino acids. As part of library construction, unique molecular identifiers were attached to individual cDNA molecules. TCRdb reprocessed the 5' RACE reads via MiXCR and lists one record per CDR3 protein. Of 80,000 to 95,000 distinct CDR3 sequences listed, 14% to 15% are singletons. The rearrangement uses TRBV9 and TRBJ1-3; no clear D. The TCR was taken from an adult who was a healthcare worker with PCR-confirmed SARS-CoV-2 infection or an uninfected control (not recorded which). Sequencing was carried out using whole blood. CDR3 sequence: CASSQWSGNTIYF. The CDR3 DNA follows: TGTGCCAGCAGTCAATGGTCTGGAAACACCATATATTTT.